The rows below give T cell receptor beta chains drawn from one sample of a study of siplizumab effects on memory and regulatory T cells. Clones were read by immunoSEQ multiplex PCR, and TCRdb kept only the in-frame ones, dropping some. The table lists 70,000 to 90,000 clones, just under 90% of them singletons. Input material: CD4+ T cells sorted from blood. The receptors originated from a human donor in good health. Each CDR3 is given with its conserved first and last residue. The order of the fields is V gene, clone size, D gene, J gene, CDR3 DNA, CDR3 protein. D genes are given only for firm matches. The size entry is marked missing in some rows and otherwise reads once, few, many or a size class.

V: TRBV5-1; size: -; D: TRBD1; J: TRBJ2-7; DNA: TGCGCCAGCAGCTTTACAGGGGGGAGCGCCTACGAGCAGTACTTC; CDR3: CASSFTGGSAYEQYF
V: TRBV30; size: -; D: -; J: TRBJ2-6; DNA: TGTGCCTGGACTACTAGGGTTGGATCTGGGGCCAACGTCCTGACTTTC; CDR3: CAWTTRVGSGANVLTF
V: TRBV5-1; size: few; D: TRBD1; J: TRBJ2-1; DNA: TGCGCCAGCACCGAAGGAGGGACAGGGGGGAACAATGAGCAGTTCTTC; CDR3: CASTEGGTGGNNEQFF
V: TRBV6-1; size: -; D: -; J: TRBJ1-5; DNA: TGTGCCAGCAGTGAAATGAGGACACCGCTGAATCAGCCCCAGCATTTT; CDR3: CASSEMRTPLNQPQHF
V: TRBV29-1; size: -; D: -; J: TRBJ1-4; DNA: TGCAGCGTACAGGTGGAGGGTGAAAAACTGTTTTTT; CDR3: CSVQVEGEKLFF
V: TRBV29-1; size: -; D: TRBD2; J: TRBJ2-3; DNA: TGCAGCGTTCCCAACAGACTAGCGGGACGATCAGATACGCAGTATTTT; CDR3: CSVPNRLAGRSDTQYF
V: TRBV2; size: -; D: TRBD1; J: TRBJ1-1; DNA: TGTGCCAGCAGGAGGGGGACAGGGGGGAACACTGAAGCTTTCTTT; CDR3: CASRRGTGGNTEAFF
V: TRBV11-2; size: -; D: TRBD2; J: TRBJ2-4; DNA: TGTGCCAGCAGCGTGACTAGCGGGAGTGACATTCAGTACTTC; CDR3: CASSVTSGSDIQYF
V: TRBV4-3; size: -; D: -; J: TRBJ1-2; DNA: TGCGCCAGCAGCCCTGATGGAGGGAACGGCTACACCTTC; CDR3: CASSPDGGNGYTF
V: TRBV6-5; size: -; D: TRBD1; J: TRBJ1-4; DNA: TGTGCCAGCAGTTCCCGACAGGGGGCAAGGGAAAAACTGTTTTTT; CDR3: CASSSRQGAREKLFF
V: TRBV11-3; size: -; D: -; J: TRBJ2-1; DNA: TGTGCCAGCAGCGCCGGATCGTTTTCCAATGAGCAGTTCTTC; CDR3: CASSAGSFSNEQFF
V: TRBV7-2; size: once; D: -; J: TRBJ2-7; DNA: TGTGCCAGCAGCTCCTATCAGGGGTCTCTCGAGCAGTACTTC; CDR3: CASSSYQGSLEQYF
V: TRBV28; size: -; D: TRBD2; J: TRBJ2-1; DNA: TGTGCCAGCAGTACATTAAAACCGCCAAGCGGGAGGGCCTTAGGCAATGAGCAGTTCTTC; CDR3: CASSTLKPPSGRALGNEQFF
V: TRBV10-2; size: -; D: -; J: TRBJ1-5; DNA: TGCGCCAGCAGTGAAACAGGCAGTAATCAGCCCCAGCATTTT; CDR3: CASSETGSNQPQHF
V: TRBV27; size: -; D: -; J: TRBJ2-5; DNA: TGTGCCAGCAGTTTAGGTCTAGCTAAGGGCACGGAGTACTTC; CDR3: CASSLGLAKGTEYF
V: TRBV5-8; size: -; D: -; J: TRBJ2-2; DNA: TGTGCCAGCATCCTTGTAGAAGGGTCGGCCGGGGAGCTGTTTTTT; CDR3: CASILVEGSAGELFF
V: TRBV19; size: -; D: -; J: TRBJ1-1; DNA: TGTGCCAGTAGTATAACTGGACCTAACACTGAAGCTTTCTTT; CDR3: CASSITGPNTEAFF
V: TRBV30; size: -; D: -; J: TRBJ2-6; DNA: TGTGCCTGGAGGGGGGCCAACGTCCTGACTTTC; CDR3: CAWRGANVLTF
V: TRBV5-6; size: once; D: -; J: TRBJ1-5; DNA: TGTGCCAGCAGCTTGCCCGATCAGCCCCAGCATTTT; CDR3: CASSLPDQPQHF
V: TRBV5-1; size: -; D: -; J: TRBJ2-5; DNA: TGCGCCAGCAGCCCAGGTTGGGGCCGGAATGGGGAGACCCAGTACTTC; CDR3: CASSPGWGRNGETQYF
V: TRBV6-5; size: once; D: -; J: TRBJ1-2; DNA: TGTGCCAGCAGCAGAGGGACGCGCCAGGGCTACACCTTC; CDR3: CASSRGTRQGYTF
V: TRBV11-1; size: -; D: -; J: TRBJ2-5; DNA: TGTGCCAGCAGCTCGACCGGGTCAGATCAAGAGACCCAGTACTTC; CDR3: CASSSTGSDQETQYF
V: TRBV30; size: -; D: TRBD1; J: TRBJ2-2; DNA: TGTGCCTGGAGAGCAGGGGGGAACACCGGGGAGCTGTTTTTT; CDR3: CAWRAGGNTGELFF
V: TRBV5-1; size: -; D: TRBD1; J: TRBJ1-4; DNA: TGCGCCAGCAGCTCCTCCGGGACAGGGCGCGAAAAACTGTTTTTT; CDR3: CASSSSGTGREKLFF
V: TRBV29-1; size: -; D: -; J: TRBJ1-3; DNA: TGCAGCGTTGAGGGGTCCGGAAACACCATATATTTT; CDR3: CSVEGSGNTIYF
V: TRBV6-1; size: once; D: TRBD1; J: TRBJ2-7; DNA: TGTGCCAGCAGTAAAGTCCCGTCCGGGACAGAGCTCGGCGAGCAGTACTTC; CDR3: CASSKVPSGTELGEQYF
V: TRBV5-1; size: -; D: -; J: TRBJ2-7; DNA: TGCGCCAGCAGCCCACGGACAGTAACCTACGAGCAGTACTTC; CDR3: CASSPRTVTYEQYF
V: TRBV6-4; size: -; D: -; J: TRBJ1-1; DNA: TGTGCCAGCAGTGAACAGCCCGGCTACTCTGAAGCTTTCTTT; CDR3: CASSEQPGYSEAFF
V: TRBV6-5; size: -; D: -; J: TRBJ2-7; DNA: TGTGCCAGCAGCCCAACAGGGCGTGAGCAGTACTTC; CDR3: CASSPTGREQYF
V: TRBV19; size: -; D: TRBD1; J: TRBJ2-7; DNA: TGTGCCAGTAGTGCCGGGACAGGCCTCTACGAGCAGTACTTC; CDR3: CASSAGTGLYEQYF
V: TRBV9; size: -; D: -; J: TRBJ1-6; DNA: TGTGCCAGCAGCGTAGGCCGGGATTCACCCCTCCACTTT; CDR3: CASSVGRDSPLHF
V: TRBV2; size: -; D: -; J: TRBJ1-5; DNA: TGTGCCAGCAGTGGTTGGACAGCAAACAATCAGCCCCAGCATTTT; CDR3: CASSGWTANNQPQHF
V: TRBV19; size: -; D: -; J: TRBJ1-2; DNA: TGTGCCAGTAGTCCACGGACAGATATGGAAGGCTACACCTTC; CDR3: CASSPRTDMEGYTF
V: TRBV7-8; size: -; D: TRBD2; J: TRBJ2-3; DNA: TGTGCCAGCAGCTTAGTCCGGGGGACTAGCGGGAGTGACTGGGATACGCAGTATTTT; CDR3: CASSLVRGTSGSDWDTQYF
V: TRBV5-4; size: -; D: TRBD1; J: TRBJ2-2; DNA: TGTGCCAGCAGCTTGGGTCTAGGGACAGGCCTCAACACCGGGGAGCTGTTTTTT; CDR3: CASSLGLGTGLNTGELFF
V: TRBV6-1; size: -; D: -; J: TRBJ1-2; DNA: TGTGCCAGCAGTGATTGGGCCCGGGATTATGGCTACACCTTC; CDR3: CASSDWARDYGYTF
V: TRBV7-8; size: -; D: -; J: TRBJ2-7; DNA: TGTGCCAGCAGCTTAGTACTGACTTTTACCGAGCAGTACTTC; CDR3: CASSLVLTFTEQYF
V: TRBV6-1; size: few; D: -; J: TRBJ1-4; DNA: TGTGCCAGCAGAGCACCCTGGGCTAATGAAAAACTGTTTTTT; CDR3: CASRAPWANEKLFF
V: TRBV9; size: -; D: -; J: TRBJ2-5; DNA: TGTGCCAGCAGCGTAGATCAGGGTATCGGAGAGACCCAGTACTTC; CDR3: CASSVDQGIGETQYF
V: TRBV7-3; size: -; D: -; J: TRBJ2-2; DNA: TGTGCCAGCAGCTTAACGGGCGGGGCGAACACCGGGGAGCTGTTTTTT; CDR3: CASSLTGGANTGELFF
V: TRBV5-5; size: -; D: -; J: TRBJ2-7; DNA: TGTGCCAGCAGTAGGGACCCCACGTACGAGCAGTACTTC; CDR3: CASSRDPTYEQYF
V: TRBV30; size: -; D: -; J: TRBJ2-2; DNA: TGTGCCTGGAGTGGAAGGACGGGATGGACCGGGGAGCTGTTTTTT; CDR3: CAWSGRTGWTGELFF
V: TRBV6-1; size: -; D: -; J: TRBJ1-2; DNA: TGTGCCACCTCACGGGCGGCGACGACTGGCTACACCTTC; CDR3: CATSRAATTGYTF
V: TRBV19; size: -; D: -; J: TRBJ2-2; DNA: TGTGCCTGGATGGGACAAATCACCGGGGAGCTGTTTTTT; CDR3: CAWMGQITGELFF
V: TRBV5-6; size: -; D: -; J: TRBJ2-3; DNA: TGTGCCAGCAGCCCTGGGGGGAGAAGCACAGATACGCAGTATTTT; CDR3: CASSPGGRSTDTQYF
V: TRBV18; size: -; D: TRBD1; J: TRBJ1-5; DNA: TGTGCCAGCTCACCAGACAGGGGGCACCAGCCCCAGCATTTT; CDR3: CASSPDRGHQPQHF
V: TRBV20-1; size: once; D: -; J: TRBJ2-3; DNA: TGCAGTGCTATGAGGAGGAGGACGCAGTATTTT; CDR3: CSAMRRRTQYF
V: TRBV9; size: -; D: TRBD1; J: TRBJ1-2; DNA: TGTGCCAGCAGCGGGGGACAGGGGAACTATGGCTACACCTTC; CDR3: CASSGGQGNYGYTF
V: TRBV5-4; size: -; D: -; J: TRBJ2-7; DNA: TGTGCCAGCAGAGCTCCAGGGGCTACCTACGAGCAGTACTTC; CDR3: CASRAPGATYEQYF
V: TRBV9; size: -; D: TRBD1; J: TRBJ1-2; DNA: TGTGCCAGCAGCGTTAGTGAAGTGAGTGACAGGGCAGGCTACACCTTC; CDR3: CASSVSEVSDRAGYTF
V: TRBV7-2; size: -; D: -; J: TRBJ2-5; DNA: TGTGCCAGCAGCTTAGGCATGGAAGAGACCCAGTACTTC; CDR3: CASSLGMEETQYF
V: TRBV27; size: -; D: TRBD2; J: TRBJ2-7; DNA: TGTGCCAGCGGGCGCGGGAGGATGTACGAGCAGTACTTC; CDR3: CASGRGRMYEQYF
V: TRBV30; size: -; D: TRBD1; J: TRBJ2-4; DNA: TGTGCCTGGAGGGACAGGGGCCCCAAAACGGGCATTCAGTACTTC; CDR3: CAWRDRGPKTGIQYF
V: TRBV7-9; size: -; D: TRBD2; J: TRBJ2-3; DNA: TGTGCCAGCAGCTTAAGCGGGGCGATCACAGATACGCAGTATTTT; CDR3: CASSLSGAITDTQYF